These 6 T cell receptor beta chains came from one sample sequenced in a study of identical twins. In TCRdb, the 5' RACE reads were re-called with MiXCR into one record per CDR3 protein. The sample consists of 570,000 or so distinct CDR3 sequences, roughly 9.9% of them appearing once. The data also belong to a second study, concerning yellow fever vaccine responses in identical twins.

Sequencing input: PBMCs. These receptors were collected from a woman between 18 and 30 years old in good health.

This clonotype was observed many times. The chain links TRBV27 to TRBJ2-7, with TRBD1 matching 11 bases. The J segment lost 7 bases and the V segment lost 5 bases, leaving 10 bases of the junction unmatched. This CDR3 is built from 15 residues. Per the germline V gene, CDR1 is MNHEY and CDR2 is SMNVEV (reference sequence). CDR3 sequence (DNA): TGTGCCAGCAGTCCCAGGACAGGGGGCGTCTGGGAGCAGTACTTC. Translation: CASSPRTGGVWEQYF.

This clonotype appeared many times. The rearrangement links TRBV3-1 to TRBJ2-1, with 9 bases that match TRBD1. Per germline, CDR1 LGHDT and CDR2 YNNKEL (reference sequence). The CDR3 covers 15 residues. Trimming took 4 bases from V and 4 from J; bases not matched to a gene: 5. CDR3 bases: TGTGCCAGCAGCCCCGGGACAGGGAAGTACAATGAGCAGTTCTTC. Translated, it gives CASSPGTGKYNEQFF.

J is TRBJ1-2 and V is TRBV7-9; TRBD1 matches 7 bases. The CDR3 totals 12 residues. Germline assignment: CDR1 SEHNR and CDR2 FQNEAQ (reference sequence). V was clipped by 11 bases and J by 4 bases; unmatched bases: 7. The CDR3 protein is CAVPGQSYGYTF. The CDR3 DNA sequence: TGTGCCGTACCGGGACAGAGCTATGGCTACACCTTC.

This clonotype was detected a few times. This rearrangement joins TRBV5-1 to TRBJ1-2, with D tentatively TRBD1 (5 bases). Germline CDR1 SGHRS, CDR2 YFSETQ. The CDR3 spans 16 residues. V lost 2 bases and J 5 bases, leaving 19 bases between the germline ends. The DNA of the CDR3 is TGCGCCAGCAGCTTTGCGGCAGGGTCGGGAGAATATGGCTACACCTTC. The encoded protein is CASSFAAGSGEYGYTF.

At least ten counts were recorded for this clonotype. The CDR3 sequence: CASSGVATNEKLFF. CDR3 coding DNA: TGTGCCAGCAGCGGAGTTGCAACTAATGAAAAACTGTTTTTT. The chain combines TRBV7-8 with TRBJ1-4, with unresolved D. The CDR3 sequence is 14 residues long. V lost 5 bases to trimming and J lost 0 bases, with 7 bases between them. Looked up from germline, CDR1 is SGHVS and CDR2 is FQNEAQ.

The table lists this clonotype with a few counts. The gene calls are TRBV6-4 and TRBJ2-7; D tentatively fits TRBD1 or TRBD2 (5 bases each). Trimming cost V 2 bases and J 7 bases, with 12 bases left between them. Germline V gene sequence: CDR1 MRHNA, CDR2 SNTAGT. The CDR3 is 13 amino acids. The CDR3 loop is CASSDEGTGEQYF. The CDR3 coding sequence is TGTGCCAGCAGTGACGAGGGGACGGGGGAGCAGTACTTC.